These 22 T cell receptor beta chains came from one sample sequenced in a study of cytomegalovirus exposure and HLA in healthy donors. 13 Jbeta primers and 60 Vbeta primers were used for the PCR. Sequencing was performed with immunoSEQ multiplex PCR; in TCRdb, only in-frame clones are kept and a portion is missing. This sample has some 150,000 clones, with around 73% found just once. Input material: PBMCs. The source of these receptors is a male donor in good health and CMV-seronegative.

Only one count was recorded for this clone. This chain connects TRBV29-1 to TRBJ2-2, with 7 bases aligning to TRBD2. Germline V gives CDR1 SQVTM, CDR2 ANQGSEA. The length of the CDR3 is 13 residues. Trimming removed 4 bases from V and 5 bases from J; junction bases left unmatched: 4. CDR3 sequence: CSVAGSGTGELFF. In DNA form, the CDR3 reads TGCAGCGTTGCCGGTAGCGGGACCGGGGAGCTGTTTTTT.

This clone was seen just once. The J gene is TRBJ2-2, the V gene TRBV9, with TRBD1 matching 7 bases. V lost 4 bases to trimming and J lost 6 bases; unmatched junction nucleotides: 3. The CDR3 runs 13 residues. From germline, CDR1 is SGDLS and CDR2 YYNGEE. CDR3 sequence: CASSPTGAGELFF. CDR3 coding DNA: TGTGCCAGCAGCCCAACAGGGGCCGGGGAGCTGTTTTTT.

This clone occurred once. The V gene is TRBV27, the J gene TRBJ2-7, with 7 bases identical to TRBD1. V shed 5 bases, J shed 3 bases, and the junction held 4 bases outside the gene matches. Germline V gene data show CDR1 as MNHEY and CDR2 as SMNVEV (reference sequence). The CDR3 runs to 13 residues. This CDR3 reads CASSRDRYYEQYF. The CDR3 DNA follows: TGTGCCAGCAGTCGGGACAGATACTACGAGCAGTACTTC.

The chain employs TRBV2 and TRBJ1-4; 10 bases align to TRBD1. The germline V gene has CDR1 SNHLY and CDR2 FYNNEI. Trimming cost V 6 bases and J 7 bases; bases outside gene matches: 8. There are 15 residues in the CDR3. The CDR3 here is CASRADRGRSEKLFF. CDR3 nucleotides: TGTGCCAGCAGAGCTGACAGGGGGCGAAGTGAAAAACTGTTTTTT.

This rearrangement joins TRBV5-1 to TRBJ2-1; D possibly corresponds to TRBD2 (5 bases). The CDR3 covers 14 residues. Germline assignment: CDR1 SGHRS and CDR2 YFSETQ. The ends were cut back, 0 bases at V and 6 bases at J, with 10 bases in the middle. CDR3 in amino acids: CASSLAVEGNEQFF. Here the CDR3 DNA reads TGCGCCAGCAGCTTGGCCGTTGAGGGCAATGAGCAGTTCTTC.

The chain links TRBV7-8 to TRBJ2-1; 9 bases line up with TRBD2. The CDR3 runs to 15 residues. J was trimmed by 7 bases and V by 3 bases; bases with no gene match: 7. Germline lookup yields CDR1 SGHVS and CDR2 FQNEAQ. Written as DNA, the CDR3 is TGTGCCAGCAGCTTCAGCGGGGGGCCCAGAAATGAGCAGTTCTTC. This encodes CASSFSGGPRNEQFF.

V gene TRBV6-4 combines with J gene TRBJ2-7; TRBD2 is a possible D gene (6 bases). Germline values: CDR1 MRHNA, CDR2 SNTAGT. CDR3 size: 16 residues. V lost 6 bases and J 1 base, leaving 19 bases between the germline ends. The CDR3 DNA is TGTGCCAGCAGCAAACCCAATGGGGGGAAATCCTACGAGCAGTACTTC. Its protein is CASSKPNGGKSYEQYF.

The CDR3 is CASSLGQGGQETQYF. The CDR3 DNA reads TGTGCCAGCAGCCTCGGACAGGGAGGGCAAGAGACCCAGTACTTC. V gene TRBV11-3 combines with J gene TRBJ2-5; D might be TRBD1 (8 bases). Per the germline V gene, CDR1 is SGHNT and CDR2 is YENEEA. Trimming stripped 5 bases from V and 2 bases from J, with 15 bases between. This CDR3 contains 15 residues.

This clone was detected once. The rearrangement links TRBV10-3 to TRBJ2-2, with D possibly matching TRBD1 (5 bases). The length of the CDR3 is 14 residues. CDR1 ENHRY and CDR2 SYGVKD come from the germline V gene. V was pared by 0 bases and J by 8 bases, with 10 bases between. The CDR3 loop is CAISESTGSGELFF. CDR3 DNA sequence: TGTGCCATCAGTGAGTCTACAGGCTCGGGGGAGCTGTTTTTT.

The chain uses TRBV5-1 and TRBJ1-1; tentative D call: TRBD1 (5 bases). The CDR3 covers 13 residues. The ends were cut back, 4 bases at V and 2 bases at J, with 9 bases in the middle. Germline loops: CDR1 SGHRS, CDR2 YFSETQ. CDR3 sequence: CASSQDTNTEAFF. CDR3 nucleotides: TGCGCCAGCAGCCAGGACACCAACACTGAAGCTTTCTTT.

This clone was counted once. V usage is TRBV19 and J usage is TRBJ2-7; a possible D gene is TRBD1 (8 bases). CDR3 size: 13 residues. Trimming took 4 bases from V and 5 from J, leaving 12 bases between them. Per germline, CDR1 LNHDA and CDR2 SQIVND (reference sequence). The CDR3 here is CASSTQGGNEQYF. CDR3 in DNA: TGTGCCAGTAGTACACAGGGGGGGAACGAGCAGTACTTC.

The chain employs TRBV6-6 and TRBJ1-2, with 7 bases lining up with TRBD1. The V gene end was trimmed by 6 bases and the J gene end by 6 bases; junction bases not matched to a gene: 1. The CDR3 spans 11 residues. CDR1 is MNHNY and CDR2 is SVGAGI in the germline V gene (reference sequence). CDR3 DNA: TGTGCCAGCAGGACAGGGCATGGCTACACCTTC. The encoded protein is CASRTGHGYTF.

The V call is TRBV29-1, the J call TRBJ2-1; 10 bases match TRBD2. CDR1 and CDR2 (germline): SQVTM, ANQGSEA. This CDR3 has 14 residues. V shed 4 bases, J shed 7 bases, and the junction held 7 bases outside the gene matches. The CDR3 spells CSVVSGRARNEQFF. In DNA, the CDR3 is TGCAGCGTTGTAAGCGGGAGGGCCCGAAATGAGCAGTTCTTC.

The chain links TRBV7-2 to TRBJ1-2; no definite D call. V was trimmed by 4 bases and J by 3 bases, leaving 18 bases between them. Germline lookup yields CDR1 SGHTA and CDR2 FQGNSA. The CDR3 covers 16 residues. As DNA, the CDR3 is TGTGCCAGCAGCTCACGGAGCGCCGACGTGTACTATGGCTACACCTTC. It yields the protein CASSSRSADVYYGYTF.

The rearrangement links TRBV11-2 to TRBJ2-1; D is perhaps TRBD2 (6 bases). Trimming removed 6 bases at V and 7 bases at J, with 16 bases between. The germline CDR1 and CDR2 sequences are SGHAT and FQNNGV. The CDR3 runs 14 residues. CDR3: CASSPLGTENEQFF. As DNA, the CDR3 is TGTGCCAGCAGTCCTTTGGGGACTGAGAATGAGCAGTTCTTC.

The chain carries TRBV2 and TRBJ1-2; TRBD1 aligns across 10 bases. Unmatched junction bases numbered 5, after V lost 7 bases and J lost 3 bases. CDR1 is SNHLY and CDR2 is FYNNEI in the germline V gene. This CDR3 is built from 14 residues. Written as DNA, the CDR3 is TGTGCCAGCACGCGGGGGACAGGGGACTATGGCTACACCTTC. Translating it yields CASTRGTGDYGYTF. The entire variable domain, with the rest obtained from reference TRBV2 and TRBJ1-2, is as follows: EPEVTQTPSHQVTQMGQEVILRCVPISNHLYFYWYRQILGQKVEFLVSFYNNEISEKSEIFDDQFSVERPDGSNFTLKIRSTKLEDSAMYFCASTRGTGDYGYTFGSGTRLTVV.

This clone came up once. This chain links TRBV11-2 with TRBJ2-1; 11 bases agree with TRBD2. The length of the CDR3 is 16 residues. V shed 4 bases, J shed 2 bases, and the junction held 4 bases outside the gene matches. The germline V gene encodes CDR1 SGHAT and CDR2 FQNNGV. The CDR3 loop is CASSSTSGVPYNEQFF. In nucleotides, the CDR3 is TGTGCCAGCAGCTCGACTAGCGGGGTACCCTACAATGAGCAGTTCTTC. The full variable domain, its missing parts supplied by reference TRBV11-2 and TRBJ2-1, is EAGVAQSPRYKIIEKRQSVAFWCNPISGHATLYWYQQILGQGPKLLIQFQNNGVVDDSQLPKDRFSAERLKGVDSTLKIQPAKLEDSAVYLCASSSTSGVPYNEQFFGPGTRLTVL.

The genes are TRBV7-2 and TRBJ1-3, with TRBD1 matching over 7 bases. After removal of 5 bases from V and 0 bases from J, the junction contained 16 bases not matched to a gene. The CDR3 sequence is 19 residues long. Germline CDR1 SGHTA, CDR2 FQGNSA. The CDR3 DNA reads as TGTGCCAGCAGCCCGACGACAGGGATGGTTCTTAACTCTGGAAACACCATATATTTT. This translates into CASSPTTGMVLNSGNTIYF.

V gene TRBV13 combines with J gene TRBJ2-2, with 9 bases identical to TRBD1. The length of the CDR3 is 16 residues. Germline lookup yields CDR1 PRHDT and CDR2 FYEKMQ (reference sequence). The junction had 8 bases not matched to a gene; V was cut back by 5 bases and J by 4 bases. The CDR3 DNA follows: TGTGCCAGCAGCAACAGGGGGCCCCGAGGCACCGGGGAGCTGTTTTTT. Translating it yields CASSNRGPRGTGELFF.

Note on this clone: Its ends do not fully match the called genes, so a read error is possible. The chain recombines TRBV7-9 with TRBJ2-1; a weak D match, TRBD2 (6 bases). This CDR3 contains 15 residues. Germline loops: CDR1 SEHNR, CDR2 FQNEAQ (reference sequence). DNA of the CDR3: TGTTCCAGCAGCTTAGGAGGGCCGCCCTACAATGAGCAGTTCTTC. It encodes CSSSLGGPPYNEQFF.

This clone was seen a handful of times. This sequence joins TRBV5-4 and TRBJ2-7; D gene ambiguous. Trimming stripped 3 bases from V and 3 bases from J, with 4 bases between. This CDR3 is 11 amino acids long. Germline CDR1 SGHNT, CDR2 YYREEE (reference sequence). CDR3: CASSYNYEQYF. The CDR3 DNA sequence: TGTGCCAGCAGCTACAACTACGAGCAGTACTTC.

This chain links TRBV6-5 with TRBJ1-2; 8 bases fit TRBD1. J was trimmed by 6 bases and V by 5 bases; bases with no gene match: 2. This CDR3 is 12 amino acids long. Germline-derived CDR1 and CDR2 are MNHEY and SVGAGI. CDR3 sequence reads: CASSNRGDGYTF. CDR3 sequence (DNA): TGTGCCAGCAGTAACAGGGGGGATGGCTACACCTTC.